The T cell receptor beta chain described here comes from a study of control samples from healthy donors and cancer patients. Profiled with immunoSEQ multiplex PCR; TCRdb holds only in-frame clones, not every one. Counted here are under 150,000 clones, less than 90% occurring once; the ten biggest clones make up roughly 8.7%. The CDR3 has 14 residues. V was cut by 6 bases and J by 5 bases, with 16 bases left in between. CDR1 is LNHDA and CDR2 is SQIVND in the germline V gene (reference sequence). The clonotype was recovered from a woman in her thirties in good health. The V and J genes are TRBV19 and TRBJ1-2, with TRBD1 as a possible D gene (5 bases). Sequencing was carried out using blood. The CDR3, as DNA: TGTGCCAGTAGGGACACCGGGACCGAGTATGGCTACACCTTC. As protein: CASRDTGTEYGYTF.